Following are 27 T cell receptor beta chains from one sample sequenced in a study of blood T cell repertoires in COVID-19. Sequencing used immunoSEQ multiplex PCR; TCRdb keeps in-frame clones, though not all of them. The sample has a few hundred thousand clones; 85% are singletons. The sample taken for sequencing was peripheral blood. The origin of the receptors is a young woman with acute or convalescent COVID-19.

The table lists this clone with a few counts. The chain is built from TRBV6-4 and TRBJ2-2, with D perhaps matching TRBD1 (5 bases). CDR1 MRHNA and CDR2 SNTAGT come from the germline V gene. The CDR3 has 15 amino acids. V was trimmed by 4 bases and J by 4 bases, leaving 13 bases between them. CDR3 nucleotides: TGTGCCAGCAGTGTTGTAGGGGCGTCCACCGGGGAGCTGTTTTTT. This gives the protein CASSVVGASTGELFF.

This clone has a single count. The V gene is TRBV5-6, the J gene TRBJ1-2; 7 nucleotides line up with TRBD1. This CDR3 is built from 15 residues. The junction had 8 bases not matched to a gene; V was cut back by 4 bases and J by 2 bases. Germline V gene lookup returns CDR1 SGHDT and CDR2 YYEEEE. The CDR3 sequence: CASSPRTGLNYGYTF. DNA of the CDR3: TGTGCCAGCAGCCCGCGGACAGGTCTAAACTATGGCTACACCTTC.

This clone is a singleton in its sample. This rearrangement joins TRBV7-3 to TRBJ2-3; a possible D gene is TRBD2 (6 bases). The CDR3 contains 13 residues. Between the trimmed V and J ends, which lost 2 bases and 3 bases, there was a span of 6 bases. CDR1 and CDR2 from the germline V gene are SGHTA and FQGTGA. The DNA of the CDR3 is TGTGCCAGCAGCTTAGGGGGGACAGATACGCAGTATTTT. Translated, it gives CASSLGGTDTQYF.

The chain recombines TRBV24-1 with TRBJ2-1; TRBD1 is a possible D gene (6 bases). There are 16 residues in the CDR3. Germline CDR1 and CDR2: KGHDR and SFDVKD. V dropped 6 bases and J dropped 2 bases, with 16 bases sitting between them. This CDR3 is CATSLGAGDPYNEQFF. CDR3 nucleotide sequence: TGTGCCACCAGTTTGGGGGCAGGGGACCCCTACAATGAGCAGTTCTTC.

This chain uses TRBV7-6 with TRBJ2-7; TRBD1 agrees at 8 bases. Germline V lookup: CDR1 SGHVS, CDR2 FNYEAQ. V trimming: 6 bases; J trimming: 3 bases; junction bases outside the gene matches: 7. This CDR3 comprises 14 residues. In DNA, the CDR3 is TGTGCCAGCAGTCTCGACAGGGGAAGCTACGAGCAGTACTTC. Amino acid sequence: CASSLDRGSYEQYF.

This clone was detected only once. CDR3 region: CASSRQGAPREKLFF. The CDR3 nucleotides read TGTGCCAGTAGTAGACAGGGGGCGCCGAGGGAAAAACTGTTTTTT. This rearrangement joins TRBV19 to TRBJ1-4; TRBD1 matches at 10 bases. Germline CDR1 LNHDA, CDR2 SQIVND (reference sequence). Trimming cost V 4 bases and J 8 bases; bases outside gene matches: 7. The CDR3 has 15 amino acids.

The chain uses TRBV14 and TRBJ2-7; 8 bases fit TRBD1. CDR1 is SGHDN, CDR2 FVKESK, per germline. V shed 3 bases and J 6 bases; nucleotides not matched to a gene: 7. The CDR3 is 14 residues long. The CDR3 DNA reads TGTGCCAGCAGCCAGGGGACAGGAGCGCTCGAGCAGTACTTC. It is translated as CASSQGTGALEQYF.

This chain uses TRBV25-1 with TRBJ2-3, with 7 bases matching TRBD2. This CDR3 region has 14 residues. CDR1 is MGHDK and CDR2 is SYGVNS in the germline V gene. The V gene end was trimmed by 4 bases and the J gene end by 6 bases; junction bases not matched to a gene: 7. The DNA of the CDR3 is TGTGCCAGCAGTGCCCCGGGACTACTGGATACGCAGTATTTT. It translates to CASSAPGLLDTQYF.

This chain joins TRBV28 and TRBJ1-1; D is unresolved. Germline V gene lookup returns CDR1 MDHEN and CDR2 SYDVKM. The CDR3 contains 12 residues. V lost 1 base, J lost 8 bases, and 8 bases lay in between. CDR3 in DNA: TGTGCCAGCAGTTTATTTGGCAGGGAAGCTTTCTTT. The encoded protein is CASSLFGREAFF.

In this sample, this clone turned up a few times. The chain employs TRBV4-1 and TRBJ2-7; 7 bases fit TRBD2. J gave up 3 bases and V 0 bases, and 8 bases lay outside the gene matches. Germline CDR1 reads MGHRA; CDR2 reads YSYEKL. The CDR3 runs to 16 residues. The CDR3 DNA is TGCGCCAGCAGCCAAGATCTTGACGGGAGGATCTACGAGCAGTACTTC. Its translation: CASSQDLDGRIYEQYF.

The rearrangement joins TRBV5-5 to TRBJ2-7, with 11 bases aligning to TRBD1. Germline V lookup: CDR1 SGHKS, CDR2 YYEKEE (reference sequence). This CDR3 contains 14 residues. After removal of 4 bases from V and 4 bases from J, the junction contained 4 bases not matched to a gene. CDR3 protein: CASSPDRGLYEQYF. The CDR3 DNA follows: TGTGCCAGCAGCCCGGACAGGGGGCTGTACGAGCAGTACTTC. The entire variable domain, with the rest obtained from reference TRBV5-5 and TRBJ2-7, is as follows: DAGVTQSPTHLIKTRGQQVTLRCSPISGHKSVSWYQQVLGQGPQFIFQYYEKEERGRGNFPDRFSARQFPNYSSELNVNALLLGDSALYLCASSPDRGLYEQYFGPGTRLTVT.

This clone appeared once. The chain carries TRBV29-1 and TRBJ2-3; the match to TRBD1 covers 8 bases. Germline trimming cut 5 bases from V and 1 base from J; bases unmatched to any gene: 11. This CDR3 has 16 amino acids. CDR1 and CDR2 (germline): SQVTM, ANQGSEA. The CDR3 DNA sequence: TGCAGCGTTACGACAGGGGCCCGAGGGGGCACAGATACGCAGTATTTT. Translation: CSVTTGARGGTDTQYF.

The chain uses TRBV5-6 and TRBJ2-5; 9 bases align to TRBD1. Trimming at V came to 4 bases and at J to 5 bases, leaving 6 bases not matched to a gene. Germline V gives CDR1 SGHDT, CDR2 YYEEEE. The CDR3 has 14 residues. The CDR3 protein is CASSTTQGAETQYF. The CDR3 nucleotides are TGTGCCAGCAGCACGACACAGGGGGCGGAGACCCAGTACTTC.

Ten or more counts support this clone. The chain links TRBV7-9 to TRBJ2-7; D might be TRBD1 (6 bases). Trimming stripped 1 base from V and 2 bases from J, with 6 bases between. Germline V gives CDR1 SEHNR, CDR2 FQNEAQ (reference sequence). This CDR3 is 13 amino acids long. The DNA for the CDR3 is TGTGCCAGCAGCTTAGGGGACACCTACGAGCAGTACTTC. This codes for CASSLGDTYEQYF.

This clone came up once. V usage is TRBV18 and J usage is TRBJ2-7; 9 bases agree with TRBD2. CDR1 KGHSH and CDR2 LQKENI come from the germline V gene. This CDR3 has 16 residues. V trimming: 2 bases; J trimming: 1 base; junction bases outside the gene matches: 6. The CDR3 spells CASSPIGLAGSYEQYF. For the CDR3, the DNA is TGTGCCAGCTCACCAATTGGGCTAGCGGGGTCCTACGAGCAGTACTTC.

The DNA of the CDR3 is TGTGCCAGCGCAGGATCCTATAATTCACCCCTCCACTTT. This codes for CASAGSYNSPLHF. V gene TRBV19 combines with J gene TRBJ1-6; D is unresolved. The CDR3 loop spans 13 amino acids. With 9 bases removed from V and 1 base from J, the gap between germline ends came to 7 bases. Germline CDR1 and CDR2: LNHDA and SQIVND (reference sequence).

This clone was seen only once. The chain recombines TRBV24-1 with TRBJ1-1, with D tentatively TRBD1 (6 bases). The CDR3 totals 14 residues. V dropped 4 bases and J dropped 1 base, with 9 bases sitting between them. Germline V gene sequence: CDR1 KGHDR, CDR2 SFDVKD. The CDR3 loop is CATSEDSWNTEAFF. The CDR3 coding sequence is TGTGCCACCAGTGAGGACAGCTGGAACACTGAAGCTTTCTTT.

The count of this clone is one. J is TRBJ2-5 and V is TRBV5-4; a weak D match, TRBD1 (5 bases). The germline CDR1 and CDR2 sequences are SGHNT and YYREEE (reference sequence). The length of the CDR3 is 14 residues. Trimming cost V 0 bases and J 3 bases, with 9 bases left between them. The CDR3 bases are TGTGCCAGCAGCTTGGGTGGGGCGAAAGAGACCCAGTACTTC. Translating gives CASSLGGAKETQYF.

This clone came up a few times. V usage is TRBV6-6 and J usage is TRBJ1-1; D possibly corresponds to TRBD1 (6 bases). The germline V gene has CDR1 MNHNY and CDR2 SVGAGI (reference sequence). This CDR3 contains 15 residues. The ends were cut back, 4 bases at V and 5 bases at J, with 17 bases in the middle. CDR3 sequence (DNA): TGTGCCAGCAGTTCAACTGGGACACAGGGAACTGAAGCTTTCTTT. It codes for CASSSTGTQGTEAFF.

The chain has TRBV5-5 and TRBJ2-6, with a weak D call TRBD1 (6 bases). The CDR3 totals 17 residues. Trimming left V 0 bases short and J 1 base short, with 11 bases between. CDR1 is SGHKS and CDR2 is YYEKEE in the germline V gene (reference sequence). The CDR3 bases are TGTGCCAGCAGCTTGGTGCAGGGGATTTCTGGGGCCAACGTCCTGACTTTC. This encodes CASSLVQGISGANVLTF.

V usage is TRBV7-8 and J usage is TRBJ2-7, with D perhaps matching TRBD1 (6 bases). Trimming left V 5 bases short and J 2 bases short, with 13 bases between. The CDR3 has 14 amino acids. The V gene's germline CDR1 is SGHVS and CDR2 FQNEAQ. CDR3 DNA sequence: TGTGCCAGCAGCCCCCCGACAGGACCCTACGAGCAGTACTTC. This encodes CASSPPTGPYEQYF.

This chain connects TRBV11-3 to TRBJ2-7, with 9 bases fitting TRBD1. CDR1 is SGHNT and CDR2 is YENEEA in the germline V gene. CDR3 length equals 13 residues. The V and J ends lost 5 bases and 5 bases, in that order; junction bases with no gene match: 4. The chain's CDR3 is CASSQGTGNEQYF. CDR3 nucleotide sequence: TGTGCCAGCAGCCAGGGGACAGGGAACGAGCAGTACTTC.

J is TRBJ1-1 and V is TRBV30; 7 nucleotides line up with TRBD1. After removal of 1 base from V and 10 bases from J, the junction contained 3 bases not matched to a gene. This CDR3 comprises 11 residues. The germline gives CDR1 GTSNPN, CDR2 SVGIG (reference sequence). Here the CDR3 reads CAWSEDRAAFF. The DNA for the CDR3 is TGTGCCTGGAGTGAAGACAGGGCAGCTTTCTTT.

The chain uses TRBV21-1 and TRBJ2-7; the table calls TRBD2, which could not be checked here. TRBV21-1 counts as a pseudogene. The CDR3 length is 15 residues. Here the CDR3 reads CASSPLGSGDWEQYF. CDR3 coding DNA: TGTGCCAGCAGCCCCCTAGGTAGCGGGGACTGGGAGCAGTACTTC.

This sequence joins TRBV27 and TRBJ1-4, with D uncertain. V lost 3 bases and J lost 8, with 10 bases in between. CDR1 and CDR2 from the germline V gene are MNHEY and SMNVEV (reference sequence). CDR3 length: 13 amino acids. This CDR3 reads CASSFREREKLFF. The CDR3 DNA sequence: TGTGCCAGCAGTTTCCGGGAACGGGAAAAACTGTTTTTT.

Here the CDR3 reads CASSQLAEQFF. CDR3 sequence (DNA): TGTGCCAGCAGCCAACTAGCTGAGCAGTTCTTC. This chain uses TRBV14 with TRBJ2-1; TRBD2 might be the D (5 bases). Looked up from germline, CDR1 is SGHDN and CDR2 is FVKESK. This CDR3 is built from 11 residues. Deletions cut 2 bases from V and 9 bases from J, with 5 bases between.

The chain couples TRBV5-1 to TRBJ1-2; 9 positions match TRBD1. V lost 4 bases, J lost 6 bases, and 16 bases stayed unmatched. Germline V gene lookup returns CDR1 SGHRS and CDR2 YFSETQ. This CDR3 comprises 17 residues. As DNA, the CDR3 is TGCGCCAGCAGCATAGACCGAGACAGGGGGAGGGTAAATGGCTACACCTTC. Protein product: CASSIDRDRGRVNGYTF.